What follows are 20 T cell receptor beta chains derived from one specimen sequenced in a study of T cells in Graves' hyperthyroidism and ophthalmopathy. It was RNA transcripts that yielded the amplified TCR beta CDR3 regions. The HTBI primer set was used in a first-round RT-PCR of the TCR CDR3. MiXCR was run by TCRdb on the multiplex PCR reads, yielding one entry per CDR3 protein. The table shows some 300,000 distinct CDR3 sequences, with roughly 15% occurring only once. Source material: blood. Source of these receptors: a woman between 25 and 40 years old with Graves' hyperthyroidism that later progressed to Graves' ophthalmopathy.

On this clonotype: A much larger clone differs by one base, so this may be a read error. The V and J genes are TRBV2 and TRBJ2-2, with 7 bases identical to TRBD2. The germline V gene has CDR1 SNHLY and CDR2 FYNNEI. The CDR3 spans 14 residues. The CDR3 loop is CASKPSGGTWELFF. The CDR3 DNA follows: TGTGCCAGCAAGCCTAGCGGCGGCACCTGGGAGCTGTTTTTT.

This clonotype was found a few times. This chain connects TRBV27 to TRBJ2-2; 9 bases are a match to TRBD1. The germline V gene encodes CDR1 MNHEY and CDR2 SMNVEV (reference sequence). The CDR3 length is 15 residues. The junction had 6 bases not matched to a gene; V was cut back by 7 bases and J by 3 bases. The DNA of the CDR3 is TGTGCCAGCAATCGGGACAGGGAGGACACCGGGGAGCTGTTTTTT. Its protein is CASNRDREDTGELFF.

This clonotype was seen many times. The chain uses TRBV28 and TRBJ1-2; TRBD1 matches at 7 bases. The CDR3 sequence is 15 residues long. V gave up 5 bases and J gave up 5 bases; unmatched junction bases: 11. Germline values: CDR1 MDHEN, CDR2 SYDVKM. CDR3 region: CASSRKGGAAYGYTF. CDR3 coding DNA: TGTGCCAGCAGTCGCAAAGGGGGCGCGGCATATGGCTACACCTTC.

At least ten counts were recorded for this clonotype. V usage is TRBV3-1 and J usage is TRBJ1-3; weak D call: TRBD1 (6 bases). The CDR3 contains 15 residues. V shed 6 bases and J shed 8 bases, with 20 bases lying between them. Germline V gene lookup returns CDR1 LGHDT and CDR2 YNNKEL (reference sequence). In nucleotides, the CDR3 is TGTGCCAGCAGTCCTGGACAGTTCCGACGGGACACCATATATTTT. Translation: CASSPGQFRRDTIYF.

The sample holds many counts of this clonotype. V is TRBV7-2 and J is TRBJ2-4; D unresolved. Looked up from germline, CDR1 is SGHTA and CDR2 is FQGNSA. The CDR3 length is 15 residues. The V end was cut by 5 bases, the J end by 0 bases, with 11 bases between. The CDR3 protein is CASSVDRLAKNIQYF. In DNA form, the CDR3 reads TGTGCCAGCAGCGTCGACCGACTAGCCAAAAACATTCAGTACTTC.

This clonotype has a count of ten or more. The J gene is TRBJ2-3, the V gene TRBV7-8; D perhaps matches TRBD2 (6 bases). The germline gives CDR1 SGHVS, CDR2 FQNEAQ. The CDR3 totals 15 residues. The V gene lost 5 bases and the J gene lost 5 bases, with 17 bases spanning the gap. The CDR3 bases are TGTGCCAGCAGCCCTAGGGCTAGCGATAGAGATACGCAGTATTTT. Its translation: CASSPRASDRDTQYF.

Points on this clonotype: Being one base from a much bigger clone, this may be a read error. The chain couples TRBV6-1 to TRBJ1-2, with D possibly matching TRBD1 (6 bases). The CDR3 runs 14 residues. CDR1 is MNHNS and CDR2 is SASEGT in the germline V gene. The CDR3 sequence is CASIEQGWDYDYTF. CDR3 nucleotide sequence: TGTGCCAGCATCGAACAGGGATGGGACTATGACTACACCTTC.

At least ten counts were recorded for this clonotype. The chain recombines TRBV5-1 with TRBJ2-7; D tentatively reads TRBD1 or TRBD2 (6 bases each). The CDR3 contains 14 residues. Trimming left V 4 bases short and J 0 bases short, with 11 bases between. The germline V gene encodes CDR1 SGHRS and CDR2 YFSETQ. The CDR3 region is CASSEAGHSYEQYF. The CDR3 coding sequence is TGCGCCAGCAGCGAGGCGGGACACTCCTACGAGCAGTACTTC. Full variable domain (outside the CDR3, taken from reference TRBV5-1 and TRBJ2-7): KAGVTQTPRYLIKTRGQQVTLSCSPISGHRSVSWYQQTPGQGLQFLFEYFSETQRNKGNFPGRFSGRQFSNSRSEMNVSTLELGDSALYLCASSEAGHSYEQYFGPGTRLTVT.

The chain is built from TRBV7-8 and TRBJ2-7, with D perhaps given as TRBD1 or TRBD2 (6 bases each). Germline V lookup: CDR1 SGHVS, CDR2 FQNEAQ. Trimming took off 5 bases at V and 2 bases at J, with 16 bases between the two ends. This CDR3 has 15 residues. The CDR3 DNA follows: TGTGCCAGCAGCCATATTTTGCGGGACACCTACGAGCAGTACTTC. Protein product: CASSHILRDTYEQYF.

This clonotype has at least ten counts. This chain joins TRBV7-9 and TRBJ1-1; possible D gene TRBD1, 5 bases. The CDR3 is 13 amino acids. Germline loops: CDR1 SEHNR, CDR2 FQNEAQ (reference sequence). V shed 5 bases and J shed 11 bases, with 18 bases lying between them. CDR3 nucleotides: TGTGCCAGCAGCGTCTACGGGGAGGGGAGCGCTTTCTTT. Protein: CASSVYGEGSAFF. Looking up the rest from reference TRBV7-9 and TRBJ1-1 gives the full variable domain: DTGVSQNPRHKITKRGQNVTFRCDPISEHNRLYWYRQTLGQGPEFLTYFQNEAQLEKSRLLSDRFSAERPKGSFSTLEIQRTEQGDSAMYLCASSVYGEGSAFFGQGTRLTVV.

This clonotype was seen many times. The chain has TRBV7-8 and TRBJ1-4; D is unclear. This CDR3 region has 14 residues. Per germline, CDR1 SGHVS and CDR2 FQNEAQ. V was clipped by 5 bases and J by 8 bases, with 15 bases between them. This CDR3 is CASSPYGSIEKLFF. In DNA form, the CDR3 reads TGTGCCAGCAGCCCGTACGGGAGTATCGAAAAACTGTTTTTT.

This clonotype was seen ten or more times. The rearrangement links TRBV2 to TRBJ2-1, with TRBD2 identical over 8 bases. V was pared by 10 bases and J by 4 bases, with 9 bases of the junction left unmatched. This CDR3 spans 14 amino acids. CDR1 is SNHLY and CDR2 is FYNNEI in the germline V gene. The CDR3, as DNA: TGTGCCATCCTCTCGACGGGAGGGTACAATGAGCAGTTCTTC. Translated: CAILSTGGYNEQFF.

This clonotype has ten or more counts. This chain uses TRBV7-2 with TRBJ2-7; TRBD2 agrees at 14 bases. J gave up 2 bases and V 4 bases, and 1 base lay outside the gene matches. The germline V gene encodes CDR1 SGHTA and CDR2 FQGNSA. The CDR3 consists of 15 residues. CDR3 sequence: CASSWTSGGTYEQYF. The CDR3 DNA is TGTGCCAGCAGCTGGACTAGCGGGGGGACCTACGAGCAGTACTTC. The full variable domain, completed using reference TRBV7-2 and TRBJ2-7, is GAGVSQSPSNKVTEKGKDVELRCDPISGHTALYWYRQSLGQGLEFLIYFQGNSAPDKSGLPSDRFSAERTGGSVSTLTIQRTQQEDSAVYLCASSWTSGGTYEQYFGPGTRLTVT.

In its sample, this clonotype was seen a few times. The chain joins TRBV10-3 to TRBJ2-1, with TRBD2 identical over 8 bases. The junction had 6 bases not matched to a gene; V was cut back by 2 bases and J by 9 bases. Germline V gives CDR1 ENHRY, CDR2 SYGVKD. This CDR3 spans 14 amino acids. The CDR3 bases are TGTGCCATCAGTGAGCGGGAGGGCCGGGGTGAGCAGTTCTTC. Amino acids: CAISEREGRGEQFF.

This clonotype was seen only a few times. The genes are TRBV7-6 and TRBJ2-7, with TRBD2 matching 7 bases. This CDR3 has 16 amino acids. Germline V gene lookup returns CDR1 SGHVS and CDR2 FNYEAQ. V shed 6 bases and J 6 bases; nucleotides not matched to a gene: 17. The CDR3 DNA reads TGTGCCAGCAGTCCCGTGGGGGGAGGGATAACGGGCGAGCAGTACTTC. It codes for CASSPVGGGITGEQYF.

This sequence joins TRBV6-1 and TRBJ2-2, with 12 nucleotides matching TRBD2. The length of the CDR3 is 16 residues. Looked up from germline, CDR1 is MNHNS and CDR2 is SASEGT. V lost 6 bases to trimming and J lost 7 bases; unmatched junction nucleotides: 9. CDR3 sequence (DNA): TGTGCCAGCAGGACCCTAGCGGGAGGGCCCGGCGGGGAGCTGTTTTTT. Protein product: CASRTLAGGPGGELFF.

The rearrangement joins TRBV28 to TRBJ2-3; TRBD2 matches at 10 bases. Germline V lookup: CDR1 MDHEN, CDR2 SYDVKM. The CDR3 is 17 residues long. V lost 4 bases, J lost 3 bases, and 10 bases stayed unmatched. For the CDR3, the DNA is TGTGCCAGCAGTTCCGCAATACTAGCGGGAATAACAGATACGCAGTATTTT. Translating gives CASSSAILAGITDTQYF. The full variable domain, with the rest looked up from reference TRBV28 and TRBJ2-3, is DVKVTQSSRYLVKRTGEKVFLECVQDMDHENMFWYRQDPGLGLRLIYFSYDVKMKEKGDIPEGYSVSREKKERFSLILESASTNQTSMYLCASSSAILAGITDTQYFGPGTRLTVL.

This clonotype was seen repeatedly, ten times or more. The chain joins TRBV6-2 or TRBV6-3 to TRBJ2-1, with 13 nucleotides matching TRBD2. V gave up 6 bases and J gave up 8 bases; unmatched junction bases: 7. This CDR3 has 15 amino acids. The germline V gene encodes CDR1 MNHEY and CDR2 SVGEGT. CDR3 region: CASSLLAGGLHEQFF. CDR3 nucleotides: TGTGCCAGCAGCCTACTAGCGGGAGGGCTCCATGAGCAGTTCTTC.

This clonotype came up many times. This sequence joins TRBV6-1 and TRBJ2-1; a weak D match, TRBD2 (5 bases). The germline V gene has CDR1 MNHNS and CDR2 SASEGT. CDR3 length: 15 residues. The V and J ends lost 8 bases and 0 bases respectively, with 14 bases between them. CDR3 sequence (DNA): TGTGCCAGCCTAGCCGACCGAAACTCCTACAATGAGCAGTTCTTC. This codes for CASLADRNSYNEQFF.

This clonotype was detected many times. The CDR3 sequence is CAWSVGGGADTEAFF. CDR3 DNA: TGTGCCTGGAGTGTAGGGGGGGGCGCGGACACTGAAGCTTTCTTT. The chain links TRBV30 to TRBJ1-1; tentative D call: TRBD1 (6 bases). Trimming removed 0 bases from V and 3 bases from J, with 14 bases in between. The germline V gene encodes CDR1 GTSNPN and CDR2 SVGIG (reference sequence). This CDR3 has 15 residues.